This TCR beta chain emerged from a study of blood T cell repertoires in COVID-19. The CDR3 sequence is 15 residues long. Trimming removed 5 bases from V and 4 bases from J; junction bases left unmatched: 4. CDR1 and CDR2 (germline): MDHEN, SYDVKM. Data came from immunoSEQ multiplex PCR; TCRdb stores just in-frame clones and leaves some out. The repertoire holds some 300,000 clones, with around 89% as singletons. The TCR sequence derives from a woman aged 25 to 45 who had recovered from COVID-19. The chain couples TRBV28 to TRBJ1-6; 8 nucleotides match TRBD1. Sequences were obtained from peripheral blood. CDR3 region: CASSQGQVYNSPLHF. DNA for the CDR3: TGTGCCAGCAGTCAGGGACAGGTTTATAATTCACCCCTCCACTTT.